This TCR beta chain is drawn from a study of regulatory T cells in long-lasting Graves disease (dated by TCRdb to about 2021). Background on the whole study: Newly diagnosed Graves' disease patients had taken antithyroid drugs for less than 3 months. Peripheral blood TCR sequencing and RNA sequencing compared persistent Graves' disease patients with newly diagnosed Graves' disease patients. The study was conducted in China and was registered as a clinical trial. A total of 33 samples underwent TCR sequencing, from roughly 13 patients with persistent Graves' disease and 20 or so patients with newly diagnosed Graves' disease. The research as a whole found: Sequencing and analysis were restricted to the TCR beta chain. Compared with newly diagnosed patients, persistent Graves' disease patients had lower TCR Shannon entropy and fewer highly expanded clones, which suggests clonal expansion. More public clonotypes were shared among persistent patients (approximately 3,000) than among newly diagnosed patients (966). Because the primary lesion, thyroid tissue, could not be accessed, the study looked at peripheral blood alone. The authors noted that the small sample size was a limitation that may lower accuracy. Persistent disease showed preferential use of TRBV28, TRBJ1-2 and TRBJ2-5, whereas newly diagnosed disease favored TRBV20-1 and TRBJ2-1.

Per the publication, the time point label means: newly diagnosed GD, antithyroid drugs for less than 3 months. For both TCR sequencing and RNA sequencing, RNA was extracted from PBMCs in TRIzol. The diagnosis of Graves' disease was made according to American Thyroid Association guidelines. Recruitment of patients was carried out at an endocrinology department in Xi'an, China. Each patient gave roughly 10 milliliters of peripheral blood, collected in an EDTA anticoagulant tube. Ficoll Paque Plus density gradient separation was used to isolate PBMCs, and no further T cell sorting was done. RNA quality was checked with an Agilent 2100 Bioanalyzer and agarose gel, and concentration with a NanoDrop 2000. The germline V end is reduced by 2 bases and the J end by 7 bases; junction bases left unmatched: 6. The CDR3 goes from the cysteine to the phenylalanine over 16 residues. The CDR3 DNA has 48 bases and is translated from base 1. Per the germline V gene, SGHTA is the CDR1 and FQGTGA is the CDR2.

The method was multiplex PCR. TCRdb records Illumina HiSeq 4000 as the sequencer. CDR3 regions were amplified by Arm-PCR with iRepertoire HTBI primers to construct TCR beta libraries. Before sequencing, the PCR products went through gel purification. For the original study's pipeline: A total of 60 to 80 TRBV and 14 TRBJ segments were identified across samples and were used for gene usage analysis of CDR3 amino acid clonotypes. COPE and FqMerger were used to merge filtered high-quality paired reads into contigs. Contigs were aligned with BLAST to IMGT TRBV, TRBD and TRBJ reference genes, and CDR3 was defined per IMGT. Any clonotype with a frequency above 0.1% was classified as a highly expanded clone. Shannon entropy was used to measure repertoire diversity, and the Gini coefficient was used to measure V-J evenness. Public clonotypes were defined as clonotypes shared by more than one individual. TCRdb applied fastp at Q25 and MiXCR to the public reads, then kept only in-frame beta chains. Records with the same CDR3 protein are collapsed into one entry carrying the most frequent genes and DNA. The V and J calls and clone size are TCRdb's, not the authors'. The sample data list about 240,000 distinct CDR3 sequences, and roughly 21% of these were observed just once. The leading ten clones occupy more than 11% of the sample.

This clonotype was seen repeatedly, ten times or more. Its antigen specificity is not known. No much larger clone is present one base from it, and per-base qualities are unavailable. The receptor was derived from a female donor with Graves disease. The rearrangement joined TRBV7-3 to TRBJ2-1; 12 nucleotides in the junction match TRBD2. This specimen consisted of peripheral blood mononuclear cells (PBMCs), obtained at new diagnosis, from a patient treated with antithyroid drugs. The CDR3 here reads CASSLSWTSGVNEQFF. The nucleotides are TGTGCCAGCAGCTTATCTTGGACTAGCGGGGTGAATGAGCAGTTCTTC. Here the CDR3 is joined to the reference TRBV7-3 and TRBJ2-1 genes, and the full variable domain is: GAGVSQTPSNKVTEKGKYVELRCDPISGHTALYWYRQSLGQGPEFLIYFQGTGAADDSGLPNDRFFAVRPEGSVSTLKIQRTERGDSAVYLCASSLSWTSGVNEQFFGPGTRLTVL.